This TCR beta chain derives from a study of blood T cell repertoires in COVID-19. As for the study in general: Researchers got acute and convalescent COVID-19 samples from the United States, Italy and Spain.

The V gene end was trimmed by 0 bases and the J gene end by 4 bases; junction bases not matched to a gene: 3. CDR1 and CDR2 (germline): SGHRS, YFSETQ. The CDR3 length is 16 residues. Authors' methods: Amplified reference gene primers provided the basis for estimating nucleated cell counts. Sequenced by immunoSEQ multiplex PCR; TCRdb stores in-frame clones only, minus some. V and J calls and clone size are copied from that table; D and trimming were computed from the DNA. This table holds around 140,000 clones, 88% found once. This chain links TRBV5-1 with TRBJ2-1; TRBD2 matches 11 bases. The receptor was isolated from a man between 60 and 75 years old with active or convalescent COVID-19. Material for sequencing was peripheral blood. The CDR3 reads CASSLVGTSGYNEQFF. The CDR3 DNA is TGCGCCAGCAGCTTGGTTGGGACTAGCGGTTACAATGAGCAGTTCTTC.